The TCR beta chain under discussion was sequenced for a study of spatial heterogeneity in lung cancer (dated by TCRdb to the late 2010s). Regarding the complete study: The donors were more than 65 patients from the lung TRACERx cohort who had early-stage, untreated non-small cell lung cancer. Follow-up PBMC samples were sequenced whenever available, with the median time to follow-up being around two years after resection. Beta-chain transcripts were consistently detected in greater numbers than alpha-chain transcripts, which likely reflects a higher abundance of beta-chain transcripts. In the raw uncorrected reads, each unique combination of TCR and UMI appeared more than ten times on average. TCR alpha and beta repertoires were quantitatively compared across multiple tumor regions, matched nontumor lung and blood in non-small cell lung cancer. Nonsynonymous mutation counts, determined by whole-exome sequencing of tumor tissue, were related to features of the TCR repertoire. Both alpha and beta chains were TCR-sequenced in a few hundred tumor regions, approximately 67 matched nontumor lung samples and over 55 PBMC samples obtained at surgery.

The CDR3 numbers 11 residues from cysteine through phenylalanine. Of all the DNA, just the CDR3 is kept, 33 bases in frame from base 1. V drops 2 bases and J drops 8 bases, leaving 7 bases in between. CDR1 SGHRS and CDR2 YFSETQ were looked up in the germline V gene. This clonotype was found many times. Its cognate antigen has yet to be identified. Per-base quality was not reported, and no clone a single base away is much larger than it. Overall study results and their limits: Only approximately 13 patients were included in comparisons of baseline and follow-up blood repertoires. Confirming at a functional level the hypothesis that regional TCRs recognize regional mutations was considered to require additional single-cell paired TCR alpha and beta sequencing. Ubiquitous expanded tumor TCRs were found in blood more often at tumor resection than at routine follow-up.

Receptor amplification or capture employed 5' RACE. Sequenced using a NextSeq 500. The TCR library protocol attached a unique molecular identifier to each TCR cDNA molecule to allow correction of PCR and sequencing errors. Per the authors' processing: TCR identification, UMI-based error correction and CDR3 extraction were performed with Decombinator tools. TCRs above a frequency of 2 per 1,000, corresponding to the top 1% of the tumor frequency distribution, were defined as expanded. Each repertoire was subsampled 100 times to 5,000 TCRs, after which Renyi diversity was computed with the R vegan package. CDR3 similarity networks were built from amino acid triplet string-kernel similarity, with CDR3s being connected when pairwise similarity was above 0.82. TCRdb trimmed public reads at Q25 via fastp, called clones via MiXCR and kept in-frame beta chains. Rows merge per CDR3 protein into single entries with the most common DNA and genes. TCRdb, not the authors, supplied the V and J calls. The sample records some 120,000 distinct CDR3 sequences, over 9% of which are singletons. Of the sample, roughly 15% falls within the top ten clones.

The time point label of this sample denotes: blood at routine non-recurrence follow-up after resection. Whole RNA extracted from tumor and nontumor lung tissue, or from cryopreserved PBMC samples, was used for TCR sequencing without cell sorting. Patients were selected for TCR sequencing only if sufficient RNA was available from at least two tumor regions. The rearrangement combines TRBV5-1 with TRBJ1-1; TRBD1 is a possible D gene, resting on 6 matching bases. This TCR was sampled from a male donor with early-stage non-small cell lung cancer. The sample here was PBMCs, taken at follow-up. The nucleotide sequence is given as TGCGCCAGCAGCTTACAGGGAGAAGCTTTCTTT. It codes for CASSLQGEAFF.